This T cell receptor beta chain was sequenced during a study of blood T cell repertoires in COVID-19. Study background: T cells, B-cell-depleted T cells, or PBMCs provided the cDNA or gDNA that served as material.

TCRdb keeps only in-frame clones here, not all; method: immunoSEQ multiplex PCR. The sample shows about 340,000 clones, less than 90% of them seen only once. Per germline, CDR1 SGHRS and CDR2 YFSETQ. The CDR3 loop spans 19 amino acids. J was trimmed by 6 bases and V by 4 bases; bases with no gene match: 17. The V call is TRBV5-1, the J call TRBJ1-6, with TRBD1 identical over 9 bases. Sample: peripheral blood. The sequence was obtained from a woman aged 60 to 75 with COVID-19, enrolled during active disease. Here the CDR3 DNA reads TGCGCCAGCAGCAGACTGACAGGGGGTTCTCGGTTCTTTAATTCACCCCTCCACTTT. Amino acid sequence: CASSRLTGGSRFFNSPLHF.